The 6 T cell receptor beta chains given below trace back to one sample, sequenced in a study of T cells after yellow fever vaccination. TCRdb used MiXCR to reprocess the 5' RACE reads, holding one entry per CDR3 protein. The sample records approximately 85,000 distinct CDR3 sequences, 10% to 15% being singletons. The specimen comprised CD8+ T cells not binding an NS4B(214-222) dextramer, sorted from PBMCs, sampled less than 25 days after the first yellow fever vaccination. The receptors stem from a man aged 18 to 30 who received the YFV17D yellow fever vaccine.

This clonotype was recorded a few times. This CDR3 reads CSARVSGGLVDTQYF. The CDR3, as DNA: TGCAGTGCTAGAGTTAGCGGGGGATTAGTAGATACGCAGTATTTT. V and J are TRBV20-1 and TRBJ2-3, with TRBD2 identical over 9 bases. CDR3 length equals 15 residues. Germline values: CDR1 DFQATT, CDR2 SNEGSKA (reference sequence). V gave up 1 base and J gave up 5 bases; unmatched junction bases: 7.

This clonotype has just a few counts. J is TRBJ2-7 and V is TRBV15; possible D gene TRBD1, 6 bases. The V end lost 9 bases, the J end lost 8 bases, and 26 bases lay between the germline ends. Germline loops: CDR1 LNHNV, CDR2 YYDKDF (reference sequence). The CDR3 has 15 residues. CDR3 coding DNA: TGTGCCACACTTCGGGGACAACTACCTCCCGTGCAGCAGTACTTC. Translation: CATLRGQLPPVQQYF.

This clonotype was counted only a few times. The chain combines TRBV24-1 with TRBJ2-3; 7 bases map to TRBD2. The germline V gene encodes CDR1 KGHDR and CDR2 SFDVKD. The CDR3 is made up of 13 amino acids. V was pared by 9 bases and J by 1 base, with 3 bases of the junction left unmatched. CDR3 sequence reads: CATRRGGTDTQYF. CDR3 in DNA: TGTGCCACCCGACGGGGGGGCACAGATACGCAGTATTTT.

The rearrangement uses TRBV15 and TRBJ1-2; D possibly corresponds to TRBD1 (5 bases). V was pared by 0 bases and J by 8 bases, with 16 bases between. This CDR3 is built from 15 residues. Germline V gives CDR1 LNHNV, CDR2 YYDKDF (reference sequence). The DNA of the CDR3 is TGTGCCACCAGCAGAGAGAGGGGTACGGGATTCGGCTACACCTTC. It encodes CATSRERGTGFGYTF.

The genes are TRBV7-9 and TRBJ1-4; D perhaps matches TRBD1 (6 bases). This CDR3 is 15 amino acids long. Trimming cost V 5 bases and J 12 bases, with 22 bases left between them. CDR1 and CDR2 (germline): SEHNR, FQNEAQ (reference sequence). CDR3 in amino acids: CASSPEPTGWAELFF. The CDR3 DNA follows: TGTGCCAGCAGCCCCGAGCCGACAGGTTGGGCGGAACTGTTTTTT.

The V and J genes are TRBV6-2 or TRBV6-3 and TRBJ2-3; TRBD2 aligns across 9 bases. The CDR3 has 16 residues. Trimming at V came to 1 base and at J to 1 base, leaving 3 bases not matched to a gene. Germline CDR1 and CDR2: MNHEY and SVGEGT. CDR3 sequence: CASSYFAGGRTDTQYF. In DNA, the CDR3 is TGTGCCAGCAGTTACTTTGCGGGGGGGCGCACAGATACGCAGTATTTT.